These T cell receptor beta chains were read from a single sample in a study of blood T cell repertoires in COVID-19. TCRdb's table, derived via immunoSEQ multiplex PCR, lists solely in-frame clones and lacks some. The sample shows hundreds of thousands of clones, roughly 85% of them seen only once. The sequenced material came from peripheral blood. These receptors all come from a woman under 40 with active or convalescent COVID-19. Each CDR3 is given with its conserved first and last residue. D genes are given only for firm matches. A clone size is listed for some rows: how often the clone was seen (once, few, many), or a class if it is expanded.

J	D	size	V	DNA	CDR3
TRBJ1-1	TRBD1	.	TRBV11-1	TGTGCCAGCAGCTTAGGTACAGGGGAGAACACTGAAGCTTTCTTT	CASSLGTGENTEAFF
TRBJ1-3	TRBD1	few	TRBV18	TGTGCCAGCTCACAAGGACAGGCCGGTTCTGGAAACACCATATATTTT	CASSQGQAGSGNTIYF
TRBJ1-1	.	.	TRBV6-6	TGTGCCAGCAGTTACTCCGGAGAGAACACTGAAGCTTTCTTT	CASSYSGENTEAFF
TRBJ2-2	TRBD1	.	TRBV6-2/TRBV6-3	TGTGCCAGCAGTATCCCCCGGGACAGGGTCTTGGCCGGGGAGCTGTTTTTT	CASSIPRDRVLAGELFF
TRBJ1-2	TRBD1	.	TRBV9	TGTGCCAGCAGCTCTTCGACAGGGCCGTTCTATGGCTACACCTTC	CASSSSTGPFYGYTF
TRBJ1-5	.	.	TRBV5-1	TGCGCCAGCAGCTCTGGCCAAGGGAGGCCCCAGCATTTT	CASSSGQGRPQHF
TRBJ1-5	.	.	TRBV7-2	TGTGCCAGCAGCTTACGTTCGTCGGGTAATAGCAATCAGCCCCAGCATTTT	CASSLRSSGNSNQPQHF
TRBJ2-1	TRBD1	once	TRBV19	TGTGCCAGTAGTACGATGACAGGGAATGAGCAGTTCTTC	CASSTMTGNEQFF
TRBJ1-1	TRBD1	few	TRBV29-1	TGCAGCGTTAAGGGACAGGGGTGGATCACTGAAGCTTTCTTT	CSVKGQGWITEAFF
TRBJ1-1	.	.	TRBV5-5	TGTGCCAGCAGCCCAGGGACTTCGTTGAACACTGAAGCTTTCTTT	CASSPGTSLNTEAFF
TRBJ2-7	.	.	TRBV5-1	TGCGCCAGCAGCCTGGTCCCCATAACTAGTCGGGCATCCTACGAGCAGTACTTC	CASSLVPITSRASYEQYF
TRBJ2-1	TRBD2	.	TRBV7-9	TGTGCCAGCAGCGCCACCGGGACTAGCGCCTACAATGAGCAGTTCTTC	CASSATGTSAYNEQFF
TRBJ1-3	.	.	TRBV7-9	TGTGCCAGCAGCCGATTCACGGGGGGCCAGTACTCTGGAAACACCATATATTTT	CASSRFTGGQYSGNTIYF
TRBJ1-1	.	.	TRBV6-5	TGTGCCAGCAGGACCGGAGGGATGAACACTGAAGCTTTCTTT	CASRTGGMNTEAFF
TRBJ2-2	TRBD1	.	TRBV5-1	TGCGCCAGCAGCTTGGTCGGTTCAGGGGGAACCGGGGAGCTGTTTTTT	CASSLVGSGGTGELFF
TRBJ2-1	.	once	TRBV5-1	TGCGCCAGCAGCTCCTATTTGAGCTCCTACAATGAGCAGTTCTTC	CASSSYLSSYNEQFF
TRBJ1-5	.	.	TRBV6-4	TGTGCCAGCAGTGACCCTGGGGGAGGGTTCGGTCATCAGCCCCAGCATTTT	CASSDPGGGFGHQPQHF
TRBJ1-1	.	few	TRBV19	TGTGCCAGCCAGGACCCGGGGGACACTGAAGCTTTCTTT	CASQDPGDTEAFF
TRBJ1-4	TRBD1	.	TRBV5-8	TGTGCCAGCAGCTTGGGGGACAGGGCTGAAAAACTGTTTTTT	CASSLGDRAEKLFF
TRBJ2-5	.	.	TRBV4-1	TGCGCCAGCAGCCAAGAAGAGCGGGAGACCCAGTACTTC	CASSQEERETQYF
TRBJ1-1	TRBD1	.	TRBV11-2	TGTGCCAGCAGCCCGGCGGGACAGGGGGCGCGGCGGACTGAAGCTTTCTTT	CASSPAGQGARRTEAFF
TRBJ1-2	TRBD1	once	TRBV19	TGTGCCAGTAGTCGGGACAGGGTAAACTATGGCTACACCTTC	CASSRDRVNYGYTF
TRBJ2-7	TRBD2	.	TRBV11-2	TGTGCCAGCAGCTTAGTAGCTAGCGGGTCCTCCTACGAGCAGTACTTC	CASSLVASGSSYEQYF
TRBJ1-1	TRBD1	.	TRBV6-5	TGTGCCAGCAGTTTGTCGGACAGGGGCCCGGAAGCTTTCTTT	CASSLSDRGPEAFF
TRBJ1-1	.	.	TRBV19	TGTGCCAGTAGTATAGAGGGCAGGCACGCCGAAGCTTTCTTT	CASSIEGRHAEAFF
TRBJ1-1	.	few	TRBV28	TGTGCCAGCAGGCAATTAAGGGGAGAAGCTTTCTTT	CASRQLRGEAFF
TRBJ1-1	.	few	TRBV6-6	TGTGCCAGCGGGGAGGGAAGCACTGAAGCTTTCTTT	CASGEGSTEAFF
TRBJ2-7	TRBD2	.	TRBV18	TGTGCCAGCTCACCACCTACGGGACTAGCGGGAGTGGAGCAGTACTTC	CASSPPTGLAGVEQYF